The rows below give T cell receptor beta chains drawn from one sample of a study of blood T cell repertoires in COVID-19. The data were produced by immunoSEQ multiplex PCR, yet TCRdb's version contains in-frame clones alone and is incomplete. The sample records under 300,000 clones, more than 70% being singletons. Input material: peripheral blood. These TCRs come from a woman in her thirties or forties who had recovered from COVID-19. The CDR3 runs from the conserved cysteine through the conserved F or W. The D gene is left open where the match is weak. Clone size is shown for a subset of rows, as once, few, many or a class of expanded clone.

>.|TRBD1|TRBV11-3|TRBJ2-1
CASSLDRVPYNEQFF
TGTGCCAGCAGCCTAGACAGGGTACCCTACAATGAGCAGTTCTTC
>.|.|TRBV6-5|TRBJ1-1
CASRVQVMNTEAFF
TGTGCCAGCAGGGTACAGGTCATGAACACTGAAGCTTTCTTT
>.|.|TRBV19|TRBJ1-2
CASSIPGANYGYTF
TGTGCCAGTAGTATTCCCGGAGCTAACTATGGCTACACCTTC
>.|.|TRBV29-1|TRBJ1-2
CSASLGAYGYTF
TGCAGCGCTAGCCTAGGGGCTTATGGCTACACCTTC
>.|TRBD2|TRBV27|TRBJ2-1
CASSLRTSGPNEQFF
TGTGCCAGCAGTTTACGGACTAGCGGCCCAAATGAGCAGTTCTTC
>.|TRBD2|TRBV5-1|TRBJ2-2
CASRPLAGPNTGELFF
TGCGCCAGCAGACCGCTAGCGGGGCCAAACACCGGGGAGCTGTTTTTT
>.|.|TRBV19|TRBJ1-1
CASSKQIMNTEAFF
TGTGCCAGTAGTAAACAAATTATGAACACTGAAGCTTTCTTT
>.|TRBD2|TRBV7-3|TRBJ2-5
CASSLTGLAGGETQYF
TGTGCCAGCAGCTTAACCGGGCTAGCGGGGGGAGAGACCCAGTACTTC
>few|.|TRBV6-5|TRBJ1-6
CASRRSSYNSPLHF
TGTGCCAGCAGGAGGAGCTCCTATAATTCACCCCTCCACTTT
>.|.|TRBV6-5|TRBJ2-1
CASSYPVSGGAHEQFF
TGTGCCAGCAGTTACCCCGTGAGCGGCGGGGCCCATGAGCAGTTCTTC
>.|TRBD2|TRBV6-6|TRBJ2-3
CASRRGGATDTQYF
TGTGCCAGCAGACGCGGGGGGGCAACAGATACGCAGTATTTT
>few|.|TRBV19|TRBJ2-5
CASSINTGRGETQYF
TGTGCCAGTAGTATTAATACAGGGAGGGGAGAGACCCAGTACTTC
>.|.|TRBV29-1|TRBJ2-3
CSVSGLSAQDTQYF
TGCAGCGTTAGCGGTCTCAGTGCACAAGATACGCAGTATTTT
>.|TRBD2|TRBV2|TRBJ2-3
CASEGMGNSGGTDTQYF
TGTGCCAGCGAGGGGATGGGGAATAGCGGGGGCACAGATACGCAGTATTTT
>.|TRBD2|TRBV19|TRBJ2-2
CASRMLSGGNTGELFF
TGTGCCAGTAGGATGTTAAGCGGGGGGAACACCGGGGAGCTGTTTTTT
>.|TRBD1|TRBV2|TRBJ2-1
CASSGGQGIYNEQFF
TGTGCCAGCAGTGGGGGACAGGGAATATACAATGAGCAGTTCTTC
>.|TRBD1|TRBV24-1|TRBJ2-2
CATQGPGTGELFF
TGTGCCACACAGGGGCCGGGCACCGGGGAGCTGTTTTTT
>.|TRBD1|TRBV3-1/TRBV3-2|TRBJ1-2
CASSPSGTGGPLAGYTF
TGTGCCAGCAGCCCATCTGGGACAGGGGGCCCCCTTGCTGGCTACACCTTC
>.|TRBD1|TRBV7-2|TRBJ1-5
CASSPGTGGPNQPQHF
TGTGCCAGCAGCCCGGGGACAGGGGGTCCCAATCAGCCCCAGCATTTT
>.|TRBD1|TRBV3-1/TRBV3-2|TRBJ2-7
CASSLGVGGQGGHEQYF
TGTGCCAGCAGCCTCGGCGTTGGGGGACAGGGGGGGCACGAGCAGTACTTC
>.|.|TRBV13|TRBJ1-2
CASSSAQGLANYGYTF
TGTGCCAGCAGCTCCGCACAGGGCTTAGCTAACTATGGCTACACCTTC
>.|TRBD1|TRBV30|TRBJ2-6
CAWSSGQGISGANVLTF
TGTGCCTGGAGTTCGGGACAGGGCATCTCTGGGGCCAACGTCCTGACTTTC
>.|.|TRBV2|TRBJ2-6
CASSESPRSGANVLTF
TGTGCCAGCAGTGAAAGTCCCAGGTCTGGGGCCAACGTCCTGACTTTC
>.|.|TRBV4-3|TRBJ2-3
CASSLQGKDTQYF
TGCGCCAGCAGCTTACAGGGTAAAGATACGCAGTATTTT
>once|.|TRBV12-3/TRBV12-4|TRBJ2-7
CASSGERSEQYF
TGTGCCAGCAGCGGGGAAAGAAGCGAGCAGTACTTC
>.|.|TRBV5-1|TRBJ2-2
CASSLVSSSTGELFF
TGCGCCAGCAGCTTGGTGTCGTCCAGCACCGGGGAGCTGTTTTTT
>.|.|TRBV3-1/TRBV3-2|TRBJ1-2
CASSQDQGIYGYTF
TGTGCCAGCAGCCAAGATCAGGGAATCTATGGCTACACCTTC
>.|TRBD2|TRBV10-3|TRBJ2-3
CAISQFTSGASTDTQYF
TGTGCCATCAGCCAGTTTACTAGCGGGGCTAGCACAGATACGCAGTATTTT
>.|TRBD2|TRBV5-1|TRBJ2-1
CASSLGLAGEGEQFF
TGCGCCAGCAGCTTGGGACTAGCGGGAGAGGGAGAGCAGTTCTTC
>.|.|TRBV9|TRBJ2-3
CASSVWGGSTDTQYF
TGTGCCAGCAGCGTATGGGGGGGCAGCACAGATACGCAGTATTTT
>.|TRBD1|TRBV7-2|TRBJ1-4
CASSLGGQGFSEKLFF
TGTGCCAGCAGCTTAGGCGGACAGGGGTTTAGCGAAAAACTGTTTTTT
>.|TRBD2|TRBV18|TRBJ2-3
CASSPYGTSGGAGSDTQYF
TGTGCCAGCTCACCATACGGGACTAGCGGGGGGGCCGGGTCAGATACGCAGTATTTT
>.|.|TRBV4-3|TRBJ2-2
CASSGWGAGELFF
TGCGCCAGCAGCGGGTGGGGGGCCGGGGAGCTGTTTTTT
>.|.|TRBV6-1|TRBJ1-5
CASSESRGADNQPQHF
TGTGCCAGCAGTGAATCCCGGGGGGCGGACAATCAGCCCCAGCATTTT
>.|.|TRBV12-3/TRBV12-4|TRBJ2-5
CASSLATVETQYF
TGTGCCAGCAGTTTAGCAACAGTAGAGACCCAGTACTTC
>.|TRBD1|TRBV2|TRBJ1-5
CASSGGWTGTHQPQHF
TGTGCCAGCAGTGGGGGTTGGACAGGTACACACCAGCCCCAGCATTTT
>.|.|TRBV2|TRBJ2-3
CASNTGLADTQYF
TGTGCCAGCAATACAGGGTTGGCAGATACGCAGTATTTT
>.|.|TRBV6-4|TRBJ2-6
CASSEKLLISGANVLTF
TGTGCCAGCAGTGAAAAGCTGTTAATCTCTGGGGCCAACGTCCTGACTTTC
>.|TRBD1|TRBV5-4|TRBJ1-6
CASSLRTGNSPLHF
TGTGCCAGCAGCTTGCGGACAGGGAATTCACCCCTCCACTTT
>.|TRBD1|TRBV7-6|TRBJ2-4
CASSLHPAGGGNIQYF
TGTGCCAGCAGCTTACACCCGGCAGGGGGCGGAAACATTCAGTACTTC
>.|TRBD1|TRBV28|TRBJ1-2
CASSLGTGGNYGYTF
TGTGCCAGCAGTTTAGGGACAGGGGGAAACTATGGCTACACCTTC
>.|.|TRBV10-3|TRBJ1-2
CAITSGGDGYTF
TGTGCCATCACCTCGGGAGGGGATGGCTACACCTTC
>.|.|TRBV7-9|TRBJ2-3
CASRPEGDTQYF
TGTGCCAGCAGGCCAGAGGGAGATACGCAGTATTTT
>.|.|TRBV23-1|TRBJ1-2
CASSQLSSRNYGYTF
TGCGCCAGCAGTCAATTGAGTTCTCGTAACTATGGCTACACCTTC
>.|TRBD2|TRBV7-8|TRBJ2-3
CASSLAGVYGDTQYF
TGTGCCAGCAGCCTTGCGGGGGTTTACGGCGATACGCAGTATTTT
>.|.|TRBV25-1|TRBJ2-2
CASSDRTTFNTGELFF
TGTGCCAGCAGTGACCGTACGACATTTAACACCGGGGAGCTGTTTTTT
>.|.|TRBV6-2/TRBV6-3|TRBJ2-1
CASSGPYNEQFF
TGTGCCAGCAGTGGGCCATACAATGAGCAGTTCTTC
>.|.|TRBV28|TRBJ2-3
CASSLSGGIPVDTQYF
TGTGCCAGCAGTTTGTCGGGGGGCATCCCTGTAGATACGCAGTATTTT
>.|.|TRBV5-5|TRBJ1-6
CASSSQGGDSPLHF
TGTGCCAGCAGCTCTCAGGGAGGCGATTCACCCCTCCACTTT
>.|.|TRBV5-5|TRBJ1-2
CASSLEHFGYTF
TGTGCCAGCAGCTTGGAACATTTTGGCTACACCTTC
>.|TRBD2|TRBV20-1|TRBJ2-7
CSASSGLAGGLSYEQYF
TGCAGTGCTAGTTCCGGGCTAGCGGGAGGGCTGTCCTACGAGCAGTACTTC
>.|.|TRBV19|TRBJ2-1
CASSISVYNEQFF
TGTGCCAGTAGTATTTCCGTCTACAATGAGCAGTTCTTC
>.|.|TRBV2|TRBJ2-2
CASRRIQGSGELFF
TGTGCCAGCAGGAGAATACAGGGCTCCGGGGAGCTGTTTTTT
>.|.|TRBV12-3/TRBV12-4|TRBJ2-5
CASSYRVRVTQYF
TGTGCCAGCAGCTACCGGGTCCGGGTCACCCAGTACTTC